Given below is one T cell receptor (beta chain) in context. This specimen belongs to a study of control samples from healthy donors and cancer patients. Trimming at V came to 6 bases and at J to 1 base, leaving 3 bases not matched to a gene. The length of the CDR3 is 14 residues. The germline gives CDR1 SGHVS, CDR2 FQNEAQ. Libraries were prepared by immunoSEQ multiplex PCR; TCRdb keeps only in-frame clonotypes and omits some of them. The sample lists around 150,000 clones; approximately 90% were seen once. This sequence was found in a young man in good health. The chain links TRBV7-8 to TRBJ1-1, with TRBD1 identical over 9 bases. Source material: blood. As DNA, the CDR3 is TGTGCCAGCAGGCGGGGACAGGGGAACACTGAAGCTTTCTTT. This translates into CASRRGQGNTEAFF. Together with reference TRBV7-8 and TRBJ1-1, the CDR3 gives the full variable domain: GAGVSQSPRYKVAKRGQDVALRCDPISGHVSLFWYQQALGQGPEFLTYFQNEAQLDKSGLPSDRFFAERPEGSVSTLKIQRTQQEDSAVYLCASRRGQGNTEAFFGQGTRLTVV.